This T cell receptor (beta chain) was sequenced for a study of breast tumors, draining lymph nodes, adjacent tissues. TCRdb re-derived calls from the multiplex PCR reads in MiXCR, one entry per CDR3 protein. Found here are 14,000 or so distinct CDR3 sequences, around 53% of them singletons; the top ten hold 25% to 30%. This clonotype was seen repeatedly, ten times or more. The antigen is not known. Study-level findings and limits: Compared with lymph nodes, tumors were less diverse; compared with nontumor tissue, more. Data fit most tumor T cells coming from lymph node, expanding in tumor. Tumor T cell lymph node origin was a supported hypothesis, not proven.

Material: tumor-adjacent breast tissue. This clonotype was sampled from a female donor with breast cancer. Some clones in this sample may be carry-over from other donors' samples.

As DNA, the CDR3 is TGTGCCAGCAGTGCCTCGCAGGGGGGCGATCAGCCCCAGCATTTT. Translating gives CASSASQGGDQPQHF. The rearrangement joins TRBV6-1 to TRBJ1-5; 7 nucleotides line up with TRBD1. This CDR3 is 15 amino acids long. Looked up from germline, CDR1 is MNHNS and CDR2 is SASEGT. Germline trimming cut 4 bases from V and 5 bases from J; bases unmatched to any gene: 8.